This T cell receptor beta chain is drawn from a study of CD8+ T cells in alopecia areata. Stated treatment: oral pan-JAK inhibitor, 5-10 mg twice daily. Extracted RNA was reverse transcribed, and the resulting cDNA served as sequencing template. Sequenced by immunoSEQ multiplex PCR; TCRdb stores in-frame clones only, minus some. Altogether 150,000 to 200,000 clones are present, about three fifths being singletons, with the ten largest covering over 1%. Per the germline V gene, CDR1 is GTSNPN and CDR2 is SVGIG (reference sequence). Between the trimmed V and J ends, which lost 2 bases and 3 bases, there was a span of 19 bases. The CDR3 runs 16 residues.

The TCR sequence derives from a human donor with alopecia areata. V gene TRBV30 combines with J gene TRBJ1-2; D call uncertain. Specimen: CD4+ T cells sorted from blood, collected at week 24, from a patient treated with tofacitinib. Here the CDR3 DNA reads TGTGCCTGGAGTACCCAAAGACCGGGCAGTTACTATGGCTACACCTTC. This sequence encodes CAWSTQRPGSYYGYTF.